This T cell receptor beta chain was sequenced during a study of cytomegalovirus exposure and HLA in healthy donors. Findings and limits, study-wide: In an earlier analysis, productive rearrangement rates for most beta V segments clustered near 87% or 30%.

The PCR had 60 Vbeta and 13 Jbeta primers. Some clones are missing from TCRdb's copy, which holds only in-frame ones; the method was immunoSEQ multiplex PCR. The table includes approximately 170,000 clones, roughly 84% detected once. The CDR3 spans 15 residues. The V gene's germline CDR1 is KGHSH and CDR2 LQKENI. With 3 bases removed from V and 1 base from J, the gap between germline ends came to 12 bases. About this clone itself: The antigen is undetermined.

The sequence derives from a male donor in good health and CMV-seronegative. J is TRBJ1-1 and V is TRBV18, with a tentative D call TRBD1 (6 bases). Material for sequencing was PBMCs. This chain's CDR3 is CASSPTGQKNTEAFF. DNA for the CDR3: TGTGCCAGCTCACCTACCGGACAGAAGAACACTGAAGCTTTCTTT.